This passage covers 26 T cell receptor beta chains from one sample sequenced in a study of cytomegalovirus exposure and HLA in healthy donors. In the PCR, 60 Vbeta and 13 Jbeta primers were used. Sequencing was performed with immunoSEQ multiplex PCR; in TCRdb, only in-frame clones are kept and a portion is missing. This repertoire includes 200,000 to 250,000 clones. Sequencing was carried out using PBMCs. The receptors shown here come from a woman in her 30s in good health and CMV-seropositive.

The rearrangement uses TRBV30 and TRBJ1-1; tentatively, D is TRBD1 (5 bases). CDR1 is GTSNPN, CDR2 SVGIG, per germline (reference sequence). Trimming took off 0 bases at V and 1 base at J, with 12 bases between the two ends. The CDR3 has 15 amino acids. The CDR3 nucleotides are TGTGCCTGGAGTGTACTGTCAGGGTCGAACACTGAAGCTTTCTTT. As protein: CAWSVLSGSNTEAFF.

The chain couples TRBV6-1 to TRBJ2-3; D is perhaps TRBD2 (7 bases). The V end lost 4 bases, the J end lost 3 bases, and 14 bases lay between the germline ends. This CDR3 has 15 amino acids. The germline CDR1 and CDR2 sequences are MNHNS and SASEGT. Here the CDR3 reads CASSARGALTDTQYF. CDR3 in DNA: TGTGCCAGCAGTGCCCGGGGGGCCTTAACAGATACGCAGTATTTT.

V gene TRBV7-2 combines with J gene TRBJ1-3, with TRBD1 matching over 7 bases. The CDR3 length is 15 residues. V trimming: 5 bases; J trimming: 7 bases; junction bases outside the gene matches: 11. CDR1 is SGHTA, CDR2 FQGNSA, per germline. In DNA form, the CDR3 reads TGTGCCAGCAGCCCGAGGGGGCCTAGCGCGAACACCATATATTTT. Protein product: CASSPRGPSANTIYF.

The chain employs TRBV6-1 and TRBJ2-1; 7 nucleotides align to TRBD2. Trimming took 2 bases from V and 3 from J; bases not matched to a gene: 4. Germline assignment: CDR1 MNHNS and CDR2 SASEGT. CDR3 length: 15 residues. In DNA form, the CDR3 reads TGTGCCAGCAGTGAAATGGCGGGAGTCTACAATGAGCAGTTCTTC. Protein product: CASSEMAGVYNEQFF.

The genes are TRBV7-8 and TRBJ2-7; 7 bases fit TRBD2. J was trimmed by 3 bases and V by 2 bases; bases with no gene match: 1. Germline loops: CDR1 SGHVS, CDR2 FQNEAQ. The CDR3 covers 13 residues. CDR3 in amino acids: CASSLSGGYEQYF. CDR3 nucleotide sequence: TGTGCCAGCAGCTTATCGGGAGGCTACGAGCAGTACTTC.

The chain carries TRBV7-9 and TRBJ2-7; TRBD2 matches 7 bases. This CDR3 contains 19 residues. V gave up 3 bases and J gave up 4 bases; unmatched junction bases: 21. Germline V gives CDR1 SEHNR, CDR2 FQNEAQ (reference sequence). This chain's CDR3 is CASSFDQTSLPLFRYEQYF. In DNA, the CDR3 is TGTGCCAGCAGCTTCGATCAGACTAGCCTTCCCCTCTTTCGGTACGAGCAGTACTTC. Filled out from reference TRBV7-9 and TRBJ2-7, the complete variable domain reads DTGVSQNPRHKITKRGQNVTFRCDPISEHNRLYWYRQTLGQGPEFLTYFQNEAQLEKSRLLSDRFSAERPKGSFSTLEIQRTEQGDSAMYLCASSFDQTSLPLFRYEQYFGPGTRLTVT.

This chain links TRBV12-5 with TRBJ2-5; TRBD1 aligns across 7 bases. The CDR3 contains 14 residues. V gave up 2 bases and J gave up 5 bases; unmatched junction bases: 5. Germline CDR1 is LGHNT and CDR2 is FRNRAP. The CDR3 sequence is CASGLPGQYETQYF. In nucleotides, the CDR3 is TGTGCTAGTGGTTTGCCGGGACAGTACGAGACCCAGTACTTC.

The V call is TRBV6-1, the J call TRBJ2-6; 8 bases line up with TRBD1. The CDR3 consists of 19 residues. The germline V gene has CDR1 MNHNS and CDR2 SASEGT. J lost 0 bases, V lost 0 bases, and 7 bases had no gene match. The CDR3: CASSEAETGAFSGANVLTF. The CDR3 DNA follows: TGTGCCAGCAGTGAAGCGGAGACAGGGGCGTTCTCTGGGGCCAACGTCCTGACTTTC.

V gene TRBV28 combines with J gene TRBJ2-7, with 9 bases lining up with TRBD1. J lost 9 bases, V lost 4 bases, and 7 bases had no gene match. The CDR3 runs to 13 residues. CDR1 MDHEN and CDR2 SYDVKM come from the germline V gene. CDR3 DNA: TGTGCCAGCAGTTCACGGGACAGGGAAAGGCAGTACTTC. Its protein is CASSSRDRERQYF. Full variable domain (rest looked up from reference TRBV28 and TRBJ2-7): DVKVTQSSRYLVKRTGEKVFLECVQDMDHENMFWYRQDPGLGLRLIYFSYDVKMKEKGDIPEGYSVSREKKERFSLILESASTNQTSMYLCASSSRDRERQYFGPGTRLTVT.

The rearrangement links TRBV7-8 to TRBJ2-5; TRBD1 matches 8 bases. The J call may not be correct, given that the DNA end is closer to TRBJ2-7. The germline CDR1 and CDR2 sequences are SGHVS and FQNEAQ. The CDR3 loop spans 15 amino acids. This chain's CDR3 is CASSPDRGRFYEQYF. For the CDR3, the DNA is TGTGCCAGCAGCCCCGACAGGGGTAGGTTTTACGAGCAGTACTTC.

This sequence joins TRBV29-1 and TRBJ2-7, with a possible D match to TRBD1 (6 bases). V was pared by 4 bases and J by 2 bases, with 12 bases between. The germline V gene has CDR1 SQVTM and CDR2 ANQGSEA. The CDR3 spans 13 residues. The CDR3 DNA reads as TGCAGCGTTGGGGACAAAAAAACCTACGAGCAGTACTTC. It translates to CSVGDKKTYEQYF.

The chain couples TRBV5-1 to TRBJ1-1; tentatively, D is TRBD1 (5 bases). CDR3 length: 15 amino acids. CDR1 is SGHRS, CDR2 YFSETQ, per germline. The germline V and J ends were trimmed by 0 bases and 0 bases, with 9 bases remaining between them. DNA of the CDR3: TGCGCCAGCAGCTTGGCAGGGACTATGAACACTGAAGCTTTCTTT. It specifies CASSLAGTMNTEAFF.

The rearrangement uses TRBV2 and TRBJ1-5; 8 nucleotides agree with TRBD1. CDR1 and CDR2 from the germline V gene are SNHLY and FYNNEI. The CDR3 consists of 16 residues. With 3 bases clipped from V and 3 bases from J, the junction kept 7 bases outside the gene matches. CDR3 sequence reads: CASSEQTGADNQPQHF. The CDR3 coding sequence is TGTGCCAGCAGTGAGCAGACAGGGGCAGACAATCAGCCCCAGCATTTT.

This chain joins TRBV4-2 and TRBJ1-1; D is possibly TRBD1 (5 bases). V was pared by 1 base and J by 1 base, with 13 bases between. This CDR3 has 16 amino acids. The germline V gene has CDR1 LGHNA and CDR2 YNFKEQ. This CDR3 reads CASSQGSGVRNTEAFF. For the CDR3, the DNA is TGTGCCAGCAGCCAAGGGTCGGGGGTCAGGAACACTGAAGCTTTCTTT.

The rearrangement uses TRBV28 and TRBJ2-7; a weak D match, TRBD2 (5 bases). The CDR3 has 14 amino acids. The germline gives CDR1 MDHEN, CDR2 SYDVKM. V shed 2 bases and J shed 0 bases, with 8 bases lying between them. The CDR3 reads CASSLSGSSYEQYF. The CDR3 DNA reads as TGTGCCAGCAGTTTAAGTGGGAGCTCCTACGAGCAGTACTTC. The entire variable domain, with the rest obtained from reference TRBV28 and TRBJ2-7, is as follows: DVKVTQSSRYLVKRTGEKVFLECVQDMDHENMFWYRQDPGLGLRLIYFSYDVKMKEKGDIPEGYSVSREKKERFSLILESASTNQTSMYLCASSLSGSSYEQYFGPGTRLTVT.

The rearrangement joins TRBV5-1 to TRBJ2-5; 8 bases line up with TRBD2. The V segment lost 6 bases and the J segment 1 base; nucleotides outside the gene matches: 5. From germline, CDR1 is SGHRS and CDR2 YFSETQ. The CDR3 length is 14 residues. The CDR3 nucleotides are TGCGCCAGCAACCCCGCGGGGGGCCAAGAGACCCAGTACTTC. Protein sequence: CASNPAGGQETQYF.

Here the CDR3 DNA reads TGTGCCAGCACTCCCGACATGGGGAGGGCCGTTAAGCAGTTCTTC. It specifies CASTPDMGRAVKQFF. The chain links TRBV28 to TRBJ2-1; 7 positions match TRBD2. The CDR3 extends over 15 amino acids. After removal of 7 bases from V and 11 bases from J, the junction contained 17 bases not matched to a gene. Germline CDR1 is MDHEN and CDR2 is SYDVKM.

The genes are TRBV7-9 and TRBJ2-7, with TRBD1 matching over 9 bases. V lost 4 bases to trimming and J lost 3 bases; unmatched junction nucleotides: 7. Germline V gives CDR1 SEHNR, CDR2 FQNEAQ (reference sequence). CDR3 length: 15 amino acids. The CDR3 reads CASSSPGQGDYEQYF. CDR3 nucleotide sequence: TGTGCCAGCAGCTCGCCGGGACAGGGAGACTACGAGCAGTACTTC.

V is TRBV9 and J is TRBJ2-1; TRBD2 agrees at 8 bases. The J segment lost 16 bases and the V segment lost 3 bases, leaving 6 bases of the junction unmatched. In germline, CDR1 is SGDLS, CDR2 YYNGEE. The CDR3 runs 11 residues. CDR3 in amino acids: CASSAGLVFFF. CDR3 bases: TGTGCCAGCAGCGCGGGACTAGTTTTTTTCTTC.

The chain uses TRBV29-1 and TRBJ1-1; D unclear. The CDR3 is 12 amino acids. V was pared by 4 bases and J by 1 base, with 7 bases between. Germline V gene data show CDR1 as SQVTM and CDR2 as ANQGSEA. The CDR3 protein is CSVVGENTEAFF. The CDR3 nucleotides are TGCAGCGTTGTCGGAGAGAACACTGAAGCTTTCTTT.

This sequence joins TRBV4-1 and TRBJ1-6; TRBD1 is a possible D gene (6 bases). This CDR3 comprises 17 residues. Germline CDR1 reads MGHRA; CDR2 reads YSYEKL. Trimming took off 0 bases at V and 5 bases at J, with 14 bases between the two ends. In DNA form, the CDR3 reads TGCGCCAGCAGCCAAGAATCGGGGGGCTTCAATAATTCACCCCTCCACTTT. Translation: CASSQESGGFNNSPLHF.

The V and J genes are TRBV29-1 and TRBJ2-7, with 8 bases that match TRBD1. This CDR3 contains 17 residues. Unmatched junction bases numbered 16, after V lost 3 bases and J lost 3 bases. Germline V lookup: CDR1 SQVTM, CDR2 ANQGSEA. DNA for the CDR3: TGCAGCGTTGAGGATCGGGACAGGAGTGGTCCCTACTACGAGCAGTACTTC. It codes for CSVEDRDRSGPYYEQYF.

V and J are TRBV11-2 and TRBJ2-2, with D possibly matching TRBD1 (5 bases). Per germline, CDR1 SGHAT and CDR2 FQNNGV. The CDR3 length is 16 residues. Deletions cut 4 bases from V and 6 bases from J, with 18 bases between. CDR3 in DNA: TGTGCCAGCAGCTACGTTCAAGGGGATGTCCCCGGGGAGCTGTTTTTT. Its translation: CASSYVQGDVPGELFF.

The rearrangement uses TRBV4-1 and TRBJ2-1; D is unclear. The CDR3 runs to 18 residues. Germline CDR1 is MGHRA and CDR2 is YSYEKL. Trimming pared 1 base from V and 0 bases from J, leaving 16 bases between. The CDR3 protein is CASSQGYGWRSSYNEQFF. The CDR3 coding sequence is TGCGCCAGCAGCCAAGGTTACGGGTGGCGGTCCTCCTACAATGAGCAGTTCTTC.

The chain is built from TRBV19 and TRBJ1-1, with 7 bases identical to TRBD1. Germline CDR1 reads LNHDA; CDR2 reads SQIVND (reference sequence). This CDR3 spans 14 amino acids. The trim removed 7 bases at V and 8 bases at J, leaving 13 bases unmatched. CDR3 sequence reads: CASNFGTVSGEAFF. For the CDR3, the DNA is TGTGCCAGTAACTTTGGGACAGTGAGTGGGGAAGCTTTCTTT.

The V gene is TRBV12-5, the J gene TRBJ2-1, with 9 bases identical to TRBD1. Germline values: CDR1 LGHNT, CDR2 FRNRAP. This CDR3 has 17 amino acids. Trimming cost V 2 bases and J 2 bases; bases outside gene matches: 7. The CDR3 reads CASGLNYGTGPYNEQFF. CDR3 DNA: TGTGCTAGTGGTTTGAATTATGGGACAGGGCCCTACAATGAGCAGTTCTTC.